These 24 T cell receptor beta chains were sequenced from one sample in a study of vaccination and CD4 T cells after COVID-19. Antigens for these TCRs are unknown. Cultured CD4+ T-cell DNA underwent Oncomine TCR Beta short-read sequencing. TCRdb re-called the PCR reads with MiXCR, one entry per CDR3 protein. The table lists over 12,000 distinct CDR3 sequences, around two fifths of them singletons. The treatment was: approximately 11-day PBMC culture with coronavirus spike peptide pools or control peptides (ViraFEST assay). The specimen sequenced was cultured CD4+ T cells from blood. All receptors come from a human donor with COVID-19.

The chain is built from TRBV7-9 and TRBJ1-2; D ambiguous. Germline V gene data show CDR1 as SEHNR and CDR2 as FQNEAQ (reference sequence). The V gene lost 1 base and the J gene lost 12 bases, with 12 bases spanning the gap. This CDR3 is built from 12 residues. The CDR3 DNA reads TGTGCCAGCAGCTTAGACCAAGGCCATAACACCTTC. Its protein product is CASSLDQGHNTF.

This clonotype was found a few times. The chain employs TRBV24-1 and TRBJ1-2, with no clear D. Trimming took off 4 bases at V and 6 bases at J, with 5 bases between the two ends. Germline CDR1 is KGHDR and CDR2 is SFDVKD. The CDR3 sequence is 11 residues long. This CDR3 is CATSDRDGYTF. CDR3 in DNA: TGTGCCACCAGTGACCGGGATGGCTACACCTTC.

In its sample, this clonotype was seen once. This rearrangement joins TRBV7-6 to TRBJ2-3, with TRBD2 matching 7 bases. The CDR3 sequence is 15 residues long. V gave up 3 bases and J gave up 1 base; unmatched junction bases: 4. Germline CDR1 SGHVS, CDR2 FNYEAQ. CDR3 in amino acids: CASSFSRGGTDTQYF. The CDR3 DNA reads TGTGCCAGCAGCTTCTCTCGGGGGGGCACAGATACGCAGTATTTT.

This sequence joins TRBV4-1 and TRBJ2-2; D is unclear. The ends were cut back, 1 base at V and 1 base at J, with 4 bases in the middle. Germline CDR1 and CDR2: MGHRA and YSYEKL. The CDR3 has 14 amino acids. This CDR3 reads CASSQGQNTGELFF. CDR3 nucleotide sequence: TGCGCCAGCAGCCAAGGGCAGAACACCGGGGAGCTGTTTTTT.

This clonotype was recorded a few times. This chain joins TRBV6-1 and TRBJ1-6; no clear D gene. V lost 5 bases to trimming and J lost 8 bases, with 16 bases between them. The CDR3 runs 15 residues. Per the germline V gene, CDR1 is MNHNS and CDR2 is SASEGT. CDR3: CASSPDGSNYSPLHF. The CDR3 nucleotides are TGTGCCAGCAGTCCAGACGGCAGTAACTATTCACCCCTCCACTTT.

Here the CDR3 DNA reads TGTGCCAGCAGTGCGGAATCTCGCACAGATACGCAGTATTTT. Amino acid sequence: CASSAESRTDTQYF. The chain has TRBV28 and TRBJ2-3, with no clear D. The V gene's germline CDR1 is MDHEN and CDR2 SYDVKM. Trimming removed 5 bases at V and 1 base at J, with 10 bases between. CDR3 length equals 14 residues.

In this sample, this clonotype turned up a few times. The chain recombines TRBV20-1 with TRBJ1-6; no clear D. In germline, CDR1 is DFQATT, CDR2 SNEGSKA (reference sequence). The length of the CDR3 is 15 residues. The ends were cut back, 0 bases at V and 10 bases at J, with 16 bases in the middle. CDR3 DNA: TGCAGTGCTAGAGATTTGGTGCAAGCCATCTCACCCCTCCACTTT. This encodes CSARDLVQAISPLHF.

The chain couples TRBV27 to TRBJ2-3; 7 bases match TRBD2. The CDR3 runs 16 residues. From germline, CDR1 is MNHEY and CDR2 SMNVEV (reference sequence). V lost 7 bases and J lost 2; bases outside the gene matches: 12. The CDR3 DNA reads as TGTGCCAGCACCATTAGGGCTAGCGGAACCACAGATACGCAGTATTTT. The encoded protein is CASTIRASGTTDTQYF.

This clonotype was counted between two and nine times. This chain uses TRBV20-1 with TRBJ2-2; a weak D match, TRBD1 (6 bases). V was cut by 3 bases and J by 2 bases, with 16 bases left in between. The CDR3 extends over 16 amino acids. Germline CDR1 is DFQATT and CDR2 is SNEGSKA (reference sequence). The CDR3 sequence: CSARGPGHLNTGELFF. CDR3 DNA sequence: TGCAGTGCTAGGGGTCCGGGACACCTAAACACCGGGGAGCTGTTTTTT.

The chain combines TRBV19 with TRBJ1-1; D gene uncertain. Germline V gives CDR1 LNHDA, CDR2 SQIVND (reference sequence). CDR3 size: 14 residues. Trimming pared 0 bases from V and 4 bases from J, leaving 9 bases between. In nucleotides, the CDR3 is TGTGCCAGTAGTATAGAAGGTCGGATCACTGAAGCTTTCTTT. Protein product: CASSIEGRITEAFF.

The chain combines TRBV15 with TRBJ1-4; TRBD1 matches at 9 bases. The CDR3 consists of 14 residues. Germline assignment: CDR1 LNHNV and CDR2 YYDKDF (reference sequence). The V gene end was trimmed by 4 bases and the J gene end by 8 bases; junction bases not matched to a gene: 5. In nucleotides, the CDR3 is TGTGCCACCAGCACTCGGGACAGGGAGGAAAAACTGTTTTTT. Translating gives CATSTRDREEKLFF.

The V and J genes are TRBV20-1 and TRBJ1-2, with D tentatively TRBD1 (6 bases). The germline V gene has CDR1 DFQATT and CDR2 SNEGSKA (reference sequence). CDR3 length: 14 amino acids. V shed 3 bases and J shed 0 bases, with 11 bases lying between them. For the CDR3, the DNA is TGCAGTGCTAGTAGGGGGGACTCTAACTATGGCTACACCTTC. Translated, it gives CSASRGDSNYGYTF.

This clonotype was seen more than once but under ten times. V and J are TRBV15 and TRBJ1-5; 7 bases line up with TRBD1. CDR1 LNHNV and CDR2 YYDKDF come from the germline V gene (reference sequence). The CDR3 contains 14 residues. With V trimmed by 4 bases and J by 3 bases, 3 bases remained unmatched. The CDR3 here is CATSIDRDNQPQHF. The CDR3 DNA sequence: TGTGCCACCAGCATTGACAGGGACAATCAGCCCCAGCATTTT.

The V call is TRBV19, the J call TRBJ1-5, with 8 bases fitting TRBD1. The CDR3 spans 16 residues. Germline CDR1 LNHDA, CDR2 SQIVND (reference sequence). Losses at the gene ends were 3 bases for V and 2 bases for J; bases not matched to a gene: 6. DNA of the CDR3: TGTGCCAGTAGTATGCAGGGGGCGGGCGGCAATCAGCCCCAGCATTTT. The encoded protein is CASSMQGAGGNQPQHF.

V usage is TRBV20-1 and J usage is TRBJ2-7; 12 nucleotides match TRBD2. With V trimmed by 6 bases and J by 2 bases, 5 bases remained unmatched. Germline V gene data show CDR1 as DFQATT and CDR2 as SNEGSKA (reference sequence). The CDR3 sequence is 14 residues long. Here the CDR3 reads CSATRLAGAYEQYF. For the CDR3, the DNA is TGCAGTGCAACCCGACTAGCGGGGGCCTACGAGCAGTACTTC.

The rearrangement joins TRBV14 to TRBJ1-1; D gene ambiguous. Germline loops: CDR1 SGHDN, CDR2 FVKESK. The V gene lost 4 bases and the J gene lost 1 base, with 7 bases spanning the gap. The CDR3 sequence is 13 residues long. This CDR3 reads CASSPDPNTEAFF. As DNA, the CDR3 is TGTGCCAGCAGCCCAGACCCGAACACTGAAGCTTTCTTT.

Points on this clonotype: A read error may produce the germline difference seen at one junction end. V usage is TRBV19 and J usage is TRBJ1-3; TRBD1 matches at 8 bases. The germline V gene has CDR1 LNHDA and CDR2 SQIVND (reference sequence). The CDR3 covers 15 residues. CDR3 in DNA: TGTGCCAGTAGTTTTCGACAGGGGAGTGGCAACACCGTATATTTT. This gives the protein CASSFRQGSGNTVYF.

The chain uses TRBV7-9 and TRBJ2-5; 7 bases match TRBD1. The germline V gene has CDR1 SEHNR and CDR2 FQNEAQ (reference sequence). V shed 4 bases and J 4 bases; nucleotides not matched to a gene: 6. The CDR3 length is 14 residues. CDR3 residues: CASSSTGAAETQYF. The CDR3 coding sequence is TGTGCCAGCAGCTCCACAGGGGCGGCAGAGACCCAGTACTTC.

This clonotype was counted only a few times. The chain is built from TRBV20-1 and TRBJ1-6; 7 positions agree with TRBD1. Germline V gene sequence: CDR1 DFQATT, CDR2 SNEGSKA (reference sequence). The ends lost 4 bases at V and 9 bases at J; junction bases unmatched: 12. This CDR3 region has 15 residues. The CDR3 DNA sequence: TGCAGTGCTAAAAACGTCCCAGGGGGATCTTCACCCCTCCACTTT. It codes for CSAKNVPGGSSPLHF.

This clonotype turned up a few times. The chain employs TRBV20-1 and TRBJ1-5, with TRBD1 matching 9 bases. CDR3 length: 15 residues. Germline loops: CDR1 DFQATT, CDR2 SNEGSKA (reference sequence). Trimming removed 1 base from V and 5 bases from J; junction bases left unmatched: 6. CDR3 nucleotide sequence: TGCAGTGCTAGAGTCGGGGGACAGGGCCATCAGCCCCAGCATTTT. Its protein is CSARVGGQGHQPQHF.

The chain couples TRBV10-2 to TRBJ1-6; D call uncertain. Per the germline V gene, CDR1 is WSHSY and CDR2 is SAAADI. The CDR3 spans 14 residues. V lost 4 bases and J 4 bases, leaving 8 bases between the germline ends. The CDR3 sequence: CASSVDRYNSPLHF. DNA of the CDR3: TGCGCCAGCAGTGTGGACCGTTATAATTCACCCCTCCACTTT.

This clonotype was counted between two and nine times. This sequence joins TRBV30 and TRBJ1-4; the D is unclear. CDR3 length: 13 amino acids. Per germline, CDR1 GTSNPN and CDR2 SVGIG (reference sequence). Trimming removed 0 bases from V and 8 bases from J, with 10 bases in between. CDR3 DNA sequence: TGTGCCTGGAGTGTACGGGCAACCGAAAAACTGTTTTTT. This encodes CAWSVRATEKLFF.

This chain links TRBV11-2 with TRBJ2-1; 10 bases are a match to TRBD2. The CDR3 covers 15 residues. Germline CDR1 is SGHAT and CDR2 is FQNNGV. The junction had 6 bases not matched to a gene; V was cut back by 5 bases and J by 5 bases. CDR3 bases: TGTGCCAGCAGCCCCAGCGGGGGGGACAACAATGAGCAGTTCTTC. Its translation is CASSPSGGDNNEQFF. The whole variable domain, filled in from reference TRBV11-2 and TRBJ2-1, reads EAGVAQSPRYKIIEKRQSVAFWCNPISGHATLYWYQQILGQGPKLLIQFQNNGVVDDSQLPKDRFSAERLKGVDSTLKIQPAKLEDSAVYLCASSPSGGDNNEQFFGPGTRLTVL.

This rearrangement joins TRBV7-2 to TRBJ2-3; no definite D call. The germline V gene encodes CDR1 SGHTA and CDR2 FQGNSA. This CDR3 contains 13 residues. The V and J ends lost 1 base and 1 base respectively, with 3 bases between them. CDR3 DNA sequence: TGTGCCAGCAGCTTAGTGGGCACAGATACGCAGTATTTT. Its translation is CASSLVGTDTQYF.